The clone carrying this T cell receptor beta chain has a handful of counts. What it binds is not known. These data originate in a study of cytomegalovirus exposure and HLA in healthy donors. General study results and limits: High sensitivity and specificity were reportedly achieved when the classifier diagnosed cytomegalovirus status. Most subjects had HLA-A and HLA-B alleles reportedly predicted accurately by TCR beta sequences.

Per the germline V gene, CDR1 is LGHNT and CDR2 is FRNRAP. Trimming removed 6 bases from V and 4 bases from J; junction bases left unmatched: 5. This CDR3 comprises 15 residues. The PCR ran on 60 Vbeta and 13 Jbeta primers. The repertoire was sequenced with immunoSEQ multiplex PCR; TCRdb's copy has only in-frame clones and lacks some. The data contain 150,000 to 250,000 clones, 75% to 90% of them seen just once; the ten biggest clones take up approximately 6.5%. The TCR originated in a woman between 45 and 60 years old in good health and CMV-seropositive. The V and J genes are TRBV12-5 and TRBJ2-1; 11 bases are shared with TRBD2. The sequencing input was PBMCs. CDR3 sequence (DNA): TGTGCTAGTGGCTTAACTAGCGGGAGTTACAATGAGCAGTTCTTC. Translating gives CASGLTSGSYNEQFF.